These T cell receptor beta chains were read from a single sample in a study of T cells after posttransplantation cyclophosphamide. TCRdb's table, derived via immunoSEQ multiplex PCR, lists solely in-frame clones and lacks some. The sample shows about 30,000 clones, no singletons; the ten largest hold about 2.9%. Sequencing was done on a sample of PBMCs. These receptors came from a woman aged 55-70 years in good health, CMV-negative, and a related stem cell transplant donor. The CDR3 runs from the conserved cysteine through the conserved F or W. The D gene is left open where the match is weak. Rows may omit the clone size; those that give it use once, few, many or a size class.

abundance	v_gene	j_gene	d_gene	CDR3aa	CDR3nt
many	TRBV5-8	TRBJ1-2	TRBD1	CASSSLAGQVYGYTF	TGTGCCAGCAGCTCCCTGGCGGGACAGGTCTATGGCTACACCTTC
many	TRBV5-1	TRBJ2-1	NA	CASSLGPGTEAQRVSYNEQFF	TGCGCCAGCAGCTTGGGTCCAGGGACGGAGGCGCAGCGGGTCTCCTACAATGAGCAGTTCTTC
NA	TRBV5-8	TRBJ1-5	TRBD1	CASTPGQGVQPQHF	TGTGCCAGCACCCCGGGACAGGGAGTACAGCCCCAGCATTTT
many	TRBV6-5	TRBJ2-3	NA	CASSYRLTDTQYF	TGTGCCAGCAGCTACAGACTCACAGATACGCAGTATTTT
NA	TRBV5-4	TRBJ2-5	TRBD1	CASSRQGLGETQYF	TGTGCCAGCAGCCGACAGGGGCTAGGAGAGACCCAGTACTTC
many	TRBV28	TRBJ2-7	TRBD1	CASSSYTTTGGSEQYF	TGTGCCAGCAGCTCCTACACCACTACAGGGGGAAGCGAGCAGTACTTC
many	TRBV19	TRBJ1-4	TRBD1	CASRQGAHEKLFF	TGTGCCAGTAGACAGGGGGCTCATGAAAAACTGTTTTTT
NA	TRBV30	TRBJ1-5	NA	CAWRFGGGNNQPQHF	TGTGCCTGGAGATTTGGAGGGGGAAACAATCAGCCCCAGCATTTT
many	TRBV29-1	TRBJ2-1	TRBD1	CSGWTGGINEQFF	TGCAGCGGCTGGACAGGGGGCATTAATGAGCAGTTCTTC
many	TRBV5-1	TRBJ2-3	NA	CASSLDGRTDTQYF	TGCGCCAGCAGCTTGGATGGCCGAACAGATACGCAGTATTTT
many	TRBV6-2/TRBV6-3	TRBJ1-1	TRBD1	CASSSIQGLAEAFF	TGTGCCAGCAGTTCCATACAGGGGTTGGCTGAAGCTTTCTTT
many	TRBV4-3	TRBJ2-1	TRBD2	CASSPEATSGVSSYNEQFF	TGCGCCAGCAGTCCCGAGGCGACTAGCGGGGTAAGCTCCTACAATGAGCAGTTCTTC
few	TRBV6-2/TRBV6-3	TRBJ2-3	TRBD2	CASSRPGWRGKSTDTQYF	TGTGCCAGCAGTCGGCCCGGGTGGCGGGGGAAAAGCACAGATACGCAGTATTTT
many	TRBV2	TRBJ1-4	NA	CASLRGLEEKLFF	TGTGCCAGCCTGAGGGGATTAGAAGAAAAACTGTTTTTT
few	TRBV30	TRBJ1-2	TRBD1	CAFPRTGLNYGYTF	TGTGCCTTCCCGCGGACAGGGCTTAACTATGGCTACACCTTC
many	TRBV5-1	TRBJ1-2	NA	CASSLGEGRYGYTF	TGCGCCAGCAGCTTGGGGGAGGGGAGATATGGCTACACCTTC
few	TRBV6-2/TRBV6-3	TRBJ2-7	TRBD2	CASSPGTSGRYEQYF	TGTGCCAGCAGCCCCGGGACTAGCGGGAGGTACGAGCAGTACTTC
NA	TRBV5-1	TRBJ1-2	NA	CASSLVGGPDGYTF	TGCGCCAGCAGCTTGGTGGGGGGGCCAGATGGCTACACCTTC
many	TRBV19	TRBJ1-1	TRBD1	CASSSGQTNTEAFF	TGTGCCAGTAGTTCGGGACAGACGAACACTGAAGCTTTCTTT
few	TRBV28	TRBJ2-7	TRBD2	CASSFGGRLSYEQYF	TGTGCCAGCAGTTTCGGCGGGAGGCTCTCCTACGAGCAGTACTTC
many	TRBV29-1	TRBJ1-1	TRBD1	CSGDRGENTEAFF	TGCAGCGGGGACAGGGGCGAGAACACTGAAGCTTTCTTT
many	TRBV2	TRBJ1-1	NA	CASFYRGGNTEAFF	TGTGCCAGCTTTTACAGAGGGGGGAACACTGAAGCTTTCTTT
NA	TRBV30	TRBJ2-7	NA	CAWGGAFDEQYF	TGTGCCTGGGGGGGGGCTTTCGACGAGCAGTACTTC
many	TRBV2	TRBJ1-1	NA	CASIQGMFNTEAFF	TGTGCCAGCATTCAGGGGATGTTTAACACTGAAGCTTTCTTT
many	TRBV6-2/TRBV6-3	TRBJ1-1	TRBD1	CASRETGTGKTEAFF	TGTGCCAGCAGGGAAACGGGGACAGGGAAAACTGAAGCTTTCTTT
many	TRBV28	TRBJ2-7	NA	CASSSPRTLEQYF	TGTGCCAGCAGTTCACCTCGGACTCTCGAGCAGTACTTC
many	TRBV5-4	TRBJ2-3	NA	CASSSFYTQYF	TGTGCCAGCAGCTCGTTCTATACGCAGTATTTT
many	TRBV9	TRBJ1-6	TRBD1	CASSEDRGNSPLHF	TGTGCCAGCAGCGAGGACAGGGGGAACTCACCCCTCCACTTT
many	TRBV5-1	TRBJ2-7	TRBD2	CASSLSTSGVIYEQYF	TGCGCCAGCAGCTTGTCTACTAGCGGGGTAATCTACGAGCAGTACTTC
few	TRBV5-1	TRBJ2-3	TRBD2	CASRAGVADTQYF	TGCGCCAGCAGAGCGGGGGTTGCAGATACGCAGTATTTT
many	TRBV6-6	TRBJ1-5	NA	CASRDTLAGNQPQHF	TGTGCCAGCAGGGATACTCTTGCGGGAAACCAGCCCCAGCATTTT
many	TRBV6-1	TRBJ2-7	NA	CASSELRSYEQYF	TGTGCCAGCAGTGAACTCCGCTCCTACGAGCAGTACTTC
many	TRBV15	TRBJ2-1	NA	CATSRGQYGDWRTSYNEQFF	TGTGCCACCAGCAGAGGACAGTATGGGGACTGGAGAACCTCCTACAATGAGCAGTTCTTC
many	TRBV2	TRBJ2-2	TRBD1	CASRDQGQSTGELFF	TGTGCCAGCAGAGACCAGGGACAGAGCACCGGGGAGCTGTTTTTT
many	TRBV28	TRBJ1-5	TRBD1	CASFRRGQFSNQPQHF	TGTGCCAGCTTTCGGAGGGGGCAGTTTAGCAATCAGCCCCAGCATTTT
many	TRBV10-3	TRBJ1-5	TRBD1	CAINLDRDQPQHF	TGTGCCATCAATTTGGACAGGGATCAGCCCCAGCATTTT
few	TRBV2	TRBJ2-5	TRBD1	CASRGTGATGETQYF	TGTGCCAGCAGAGGGACAGGAGCCACGGGCGAGACCCAGTACTTC
many	TRBV7-2	TRBJ2-1	TRBD1	CASSLVAGGARNEQFF	TGTGCCAGCAGCTTAGTGGCAGGGGGCGCGAGAAATGAGCAGTTCTTC
many	TRBV5-6	TRBJ2-7	TRBD1	CASSPGQASYEQYF	TGTGCCAGCAGCCCAGGACAGGCATCCTACGAGCAGTACTTC
NA	TRBV6-2/TRBV6-3	TRBJ2-5	TRBD1	CASSYPFPDREETQYF	TGTGCCAGCAGTTACCCTTTCCCGGACAGGGAGGAGACCCAGTACTTC
many	TRBV5-5	TRBJ2-1	NA	CASSLFQSLSSYNEQFF	TGTGCCAGCAGCTTATTCCAGTCCCTCAGCTCCTACAATGAGCAGTTCTTC
many	TRBV6-2/TRBV6-3	TRBJ2-7	TRBD2	CASSYASGSFDEQYF	TGTGCCAGCAGTTATGCTAGCGGGAGTTTCGACGAGCAGTACTTC
many	TRBV28	TRBJ1-1	TRBD1	CASSSPGTGFGEAFF	TGTGCCAGCAGTTCTCCCGGGACAGGGTTTGGTGAAGCTTTCTTT
many	TRBV24-1	TRBJ1-1	NA	CATSDTTGNTEAFF	TGTGCCACCAGTGATACGACAGGGAACACTGAAGCTTTCTTT
NA	TRBV4-2	TRBJ2-7	NA	CASSQDLTNPNEQYF	TGTGCCAGCAGCCAAGATCTTACTAATCCTAACGAGCAGTACTTC